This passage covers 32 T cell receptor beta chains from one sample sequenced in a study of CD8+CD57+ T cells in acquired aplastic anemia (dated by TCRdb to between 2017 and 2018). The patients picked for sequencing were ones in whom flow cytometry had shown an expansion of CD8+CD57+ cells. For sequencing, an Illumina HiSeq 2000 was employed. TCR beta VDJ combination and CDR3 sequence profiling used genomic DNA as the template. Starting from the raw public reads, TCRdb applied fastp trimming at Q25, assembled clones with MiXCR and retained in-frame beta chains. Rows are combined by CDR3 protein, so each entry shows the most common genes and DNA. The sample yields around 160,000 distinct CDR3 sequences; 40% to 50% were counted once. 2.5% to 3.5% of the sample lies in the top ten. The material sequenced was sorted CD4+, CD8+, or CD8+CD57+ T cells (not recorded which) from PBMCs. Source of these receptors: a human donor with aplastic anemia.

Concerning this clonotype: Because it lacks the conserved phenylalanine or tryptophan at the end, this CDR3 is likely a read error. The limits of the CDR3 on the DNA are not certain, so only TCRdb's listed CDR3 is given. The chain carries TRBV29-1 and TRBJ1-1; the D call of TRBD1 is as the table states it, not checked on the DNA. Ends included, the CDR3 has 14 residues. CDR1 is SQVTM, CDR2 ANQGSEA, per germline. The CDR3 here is CSVRPQGADTEAFC.

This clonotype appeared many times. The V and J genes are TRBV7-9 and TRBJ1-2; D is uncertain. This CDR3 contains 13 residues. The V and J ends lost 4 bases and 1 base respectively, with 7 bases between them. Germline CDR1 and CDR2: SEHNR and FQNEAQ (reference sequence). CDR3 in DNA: TGTGCCAGCAGCTACGACGGTAACTATGGCTACACCTTC. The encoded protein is CASSYDGNYGYTF.

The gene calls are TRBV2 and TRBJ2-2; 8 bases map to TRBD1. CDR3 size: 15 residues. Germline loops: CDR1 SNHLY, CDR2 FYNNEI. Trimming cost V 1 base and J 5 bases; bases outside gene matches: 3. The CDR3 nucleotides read TGTGCCAGCAGTGAAGTACGGACAGGGACCGGGGAGCTGTTTTTT. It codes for CASSEVRTGTGELFF.

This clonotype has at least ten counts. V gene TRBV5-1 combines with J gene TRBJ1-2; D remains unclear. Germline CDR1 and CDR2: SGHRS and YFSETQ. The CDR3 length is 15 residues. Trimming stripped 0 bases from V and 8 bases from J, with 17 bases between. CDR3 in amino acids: CASSLAVGYGSGYTF. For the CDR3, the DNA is TGCGCCAGCAGCTTGGCAGTTGGCTACGGCTCGGGCTACACCTTC.

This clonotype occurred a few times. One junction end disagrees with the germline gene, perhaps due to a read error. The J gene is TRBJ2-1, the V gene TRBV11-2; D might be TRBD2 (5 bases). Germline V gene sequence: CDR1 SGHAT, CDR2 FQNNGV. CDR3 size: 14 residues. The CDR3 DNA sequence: TGTGCCAGCAGCTCCAGAGGCGCCGGGGATGAGCAGCTCTTC. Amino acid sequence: CASSSRGAGDEQLF.

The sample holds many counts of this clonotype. This CDR3 reads CSASSTSGMRETQYF. The CDR3 DNA reads as TGCAGTGCTAGCTCCACTAGCGGGATGAGGGAGACCCAGTACTTC. The rearrangement uses TRBV20-1 and TRBJ2-5; 10 bases align to TRBD2. The CDR3 totals 15 residues. V lost 3 bases and J lost 5; bases outside the gene matches: 9. Germline values: CDR1 DFQATT, CDR2 SNEGSKA (reference sequence).

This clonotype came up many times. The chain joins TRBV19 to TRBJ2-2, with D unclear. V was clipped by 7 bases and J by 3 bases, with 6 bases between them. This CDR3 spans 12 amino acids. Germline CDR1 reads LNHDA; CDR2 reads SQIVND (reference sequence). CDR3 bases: TGTGCCAGTAAGGGTGACACCGGGGAGCTGTTTTTT. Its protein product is CASKGDTGELFF.

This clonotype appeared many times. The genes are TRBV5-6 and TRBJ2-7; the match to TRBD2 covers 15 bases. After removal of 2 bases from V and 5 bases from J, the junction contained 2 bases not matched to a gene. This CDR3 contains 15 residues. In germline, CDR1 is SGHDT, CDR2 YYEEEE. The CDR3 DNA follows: TGTGCCAGCAGCTTCGGACTAGCGGGAGGGAACGAGCAGTACTTC. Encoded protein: CASSFGLAGGNEQYF. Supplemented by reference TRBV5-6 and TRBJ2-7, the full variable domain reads DAGVTQSPTHLIKTRGQQVTLRCSPKSGHDTVSWYQQALGQGPQFIFQYYEEEERQRGNFPDRFSGHQFPNYSSELNVNALLLGDSALYLCASSFGLAGGNEQYFGPGTRLTVT.

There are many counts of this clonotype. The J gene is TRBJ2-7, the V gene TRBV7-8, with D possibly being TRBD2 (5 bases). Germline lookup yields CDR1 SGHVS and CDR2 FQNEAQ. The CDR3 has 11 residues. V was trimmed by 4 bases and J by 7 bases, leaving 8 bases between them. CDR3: CASSSRVEQYF. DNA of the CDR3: TGTGCCAGCAGCTCGAGGGTTGAGCAGTACTTC.

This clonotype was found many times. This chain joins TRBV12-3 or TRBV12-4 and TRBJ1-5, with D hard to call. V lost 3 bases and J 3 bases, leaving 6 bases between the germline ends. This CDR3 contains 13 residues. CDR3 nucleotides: TGTGCCAGCAGTTTGAGGGCCAATCAGCCCCAGCATTTT. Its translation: CASSLRANQPQHF.

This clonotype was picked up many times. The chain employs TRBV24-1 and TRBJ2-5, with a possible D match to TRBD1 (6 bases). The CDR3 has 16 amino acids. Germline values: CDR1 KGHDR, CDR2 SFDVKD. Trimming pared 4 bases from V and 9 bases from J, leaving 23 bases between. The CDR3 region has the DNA TGTGCCACCAGTGAGTCCGGTAGGGCGCCTGAGGGGGCCCAGTACTTC. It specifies CATSESGRAPEGAQYF.

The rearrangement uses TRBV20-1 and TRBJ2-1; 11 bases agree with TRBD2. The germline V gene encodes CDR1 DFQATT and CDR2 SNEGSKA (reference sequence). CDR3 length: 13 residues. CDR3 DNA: TGCAGGACGGGACTAGCGGAATACAATGAGCAGTTCTTC. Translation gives CRTGLAEYNEQFF.

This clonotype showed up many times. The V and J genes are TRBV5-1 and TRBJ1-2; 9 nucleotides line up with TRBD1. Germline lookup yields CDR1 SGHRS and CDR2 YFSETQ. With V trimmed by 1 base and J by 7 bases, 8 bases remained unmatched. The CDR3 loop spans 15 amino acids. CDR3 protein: CASSLLRTGEVGYTF. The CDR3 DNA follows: TGCGCCAGCAGCTTGCTACGGACAGGGGAGGTTGGCTACACCTTC. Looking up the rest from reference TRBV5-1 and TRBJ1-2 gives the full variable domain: KAGVTQTPRYLIKTRGQQVTLSCSPISGHRSVSWYQQTPGQGLQFLFEYFSETQRNKGNFPGRFSGRQFSNSRSEMNVSTLELGDSALYLCASSLLRTGEVGYTFGSGTRLTVV.

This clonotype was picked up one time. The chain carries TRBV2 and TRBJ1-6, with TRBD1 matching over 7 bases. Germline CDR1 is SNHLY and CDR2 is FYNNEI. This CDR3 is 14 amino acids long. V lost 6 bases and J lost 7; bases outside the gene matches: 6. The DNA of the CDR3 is TGTGCCAGCAGCCTTCAGACAGGGAATTCACCCCTCCACTTT. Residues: CASSLQTGNSPLHF.

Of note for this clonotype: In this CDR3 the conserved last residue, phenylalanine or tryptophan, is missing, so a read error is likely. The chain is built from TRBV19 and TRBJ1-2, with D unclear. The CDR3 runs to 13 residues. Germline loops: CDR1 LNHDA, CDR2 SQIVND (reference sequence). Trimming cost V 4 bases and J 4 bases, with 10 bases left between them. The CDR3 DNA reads TGTGCCAGTAGTACTCAGGCTTCCTATGGCTACACCCTC. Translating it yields CASSTQASYGYTL.

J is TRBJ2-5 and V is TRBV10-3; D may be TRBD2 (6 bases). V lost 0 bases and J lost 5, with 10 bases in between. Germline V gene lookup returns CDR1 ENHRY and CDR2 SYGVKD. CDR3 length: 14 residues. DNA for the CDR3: TGTGCCATCAGTGAGTCTGGGGGGACGGAGACCCAGTACTTC. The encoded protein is CAISESGGTETQYF.

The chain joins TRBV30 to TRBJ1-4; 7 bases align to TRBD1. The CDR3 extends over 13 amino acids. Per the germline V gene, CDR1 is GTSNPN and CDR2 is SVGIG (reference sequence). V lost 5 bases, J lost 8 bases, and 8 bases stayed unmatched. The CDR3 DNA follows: TGTGCCTGGGCGACAGGGCTTCGAGAAAAACTGTTTTTT. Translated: CAWATGLREKLFF.

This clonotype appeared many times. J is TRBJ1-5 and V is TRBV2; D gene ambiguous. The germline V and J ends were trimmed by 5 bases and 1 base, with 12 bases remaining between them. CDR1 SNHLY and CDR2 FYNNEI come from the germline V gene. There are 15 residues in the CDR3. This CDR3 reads CASSSTGESNQPQHF. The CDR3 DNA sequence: TGTGCCAGCAGTTCAACGGGTGAGAGCAATCAGCCCCAGCATTTT.

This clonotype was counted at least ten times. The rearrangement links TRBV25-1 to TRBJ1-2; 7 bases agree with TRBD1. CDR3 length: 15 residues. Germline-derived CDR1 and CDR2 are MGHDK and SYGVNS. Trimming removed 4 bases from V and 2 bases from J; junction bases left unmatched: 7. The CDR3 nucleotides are TGTGCCAGCAGTGTCACCGGGACAGACAACTATGGCTACACCTTC. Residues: CASSVTGTDNYGYTF.

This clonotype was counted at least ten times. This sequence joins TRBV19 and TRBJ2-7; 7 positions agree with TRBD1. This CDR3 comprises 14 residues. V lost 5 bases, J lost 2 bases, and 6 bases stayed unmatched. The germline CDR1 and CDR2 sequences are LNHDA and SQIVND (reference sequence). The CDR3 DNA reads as TGTGCCAGTAGTTACTCCGGGACAGCCTACGAGCAGTACTTC. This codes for CASSYSGTAYEQYF.

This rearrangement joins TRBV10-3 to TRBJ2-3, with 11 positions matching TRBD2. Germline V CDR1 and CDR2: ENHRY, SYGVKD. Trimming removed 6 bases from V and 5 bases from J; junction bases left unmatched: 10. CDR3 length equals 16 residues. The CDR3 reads CAIRRDSGGALDTQYF. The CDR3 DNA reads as TGTGCCATCAGAAGGGATAGCGGGGGGGCCTTAGATACGCAGTATTTT.

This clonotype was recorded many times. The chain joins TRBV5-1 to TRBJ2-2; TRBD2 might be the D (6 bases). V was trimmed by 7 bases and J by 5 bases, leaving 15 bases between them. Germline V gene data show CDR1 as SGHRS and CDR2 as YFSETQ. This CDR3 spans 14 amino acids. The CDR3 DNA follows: TGCGCCAGCGACGGAGGGAGCGGGACCGGGGAGCTGTTTTTT. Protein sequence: CASDGGSGTGELFF.

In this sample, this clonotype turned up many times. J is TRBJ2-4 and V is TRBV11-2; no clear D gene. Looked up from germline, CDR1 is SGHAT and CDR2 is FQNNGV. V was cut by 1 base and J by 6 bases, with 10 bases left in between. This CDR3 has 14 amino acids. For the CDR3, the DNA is TGTGCCAGCAGCTTAGGTTCTCCTCTAAACATTCAGTACTTC. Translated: CASSLGSPLNIQYF.

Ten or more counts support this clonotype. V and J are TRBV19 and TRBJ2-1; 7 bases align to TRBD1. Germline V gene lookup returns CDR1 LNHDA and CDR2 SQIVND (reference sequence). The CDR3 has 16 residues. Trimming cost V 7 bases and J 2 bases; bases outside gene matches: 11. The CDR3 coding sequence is TGTGCCAGTAACTCGCCGGGACAGAGGCCCTACAATGAGCAGTTCTTC. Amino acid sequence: CASNSPGQRPYNEQFF.

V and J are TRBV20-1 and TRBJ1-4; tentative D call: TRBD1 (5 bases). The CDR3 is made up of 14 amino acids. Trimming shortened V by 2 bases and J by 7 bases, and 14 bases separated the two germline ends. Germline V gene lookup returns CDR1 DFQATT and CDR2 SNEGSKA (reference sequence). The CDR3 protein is CSARQGRGGEKLFF. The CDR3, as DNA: TGCAGTGCTAGACAGGGTAGGGGCGGTGAAAAACTGTTTTTT.

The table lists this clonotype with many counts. CDR3 DNA sequence: TGCGCCAGCAGCCTAACTCCGGGACAGTTATCAGAGACCCAGTACTTC. Amino acids: CASSLTPGQLSETQYF. The genes are TRBV5-1 and TRBJ2-5; 7 bases map to TRBD1. The junction had 13 bases not matched to a gene; V was cut back by 4 bases and J by 4 bases. The CDR3 length is 16 residues. CDR1 is SGHRS and CDR2 is YFSETQ in the germline V gene.

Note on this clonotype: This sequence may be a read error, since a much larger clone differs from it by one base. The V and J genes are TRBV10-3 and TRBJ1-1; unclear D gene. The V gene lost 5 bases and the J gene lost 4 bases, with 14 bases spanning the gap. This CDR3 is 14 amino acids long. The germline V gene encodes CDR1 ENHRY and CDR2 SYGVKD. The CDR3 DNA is TGTGCCATCAGTCCCCAAGGGTCGGGCACTGAAGCTTTCTTT. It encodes CAISPQGSGTEAFF.

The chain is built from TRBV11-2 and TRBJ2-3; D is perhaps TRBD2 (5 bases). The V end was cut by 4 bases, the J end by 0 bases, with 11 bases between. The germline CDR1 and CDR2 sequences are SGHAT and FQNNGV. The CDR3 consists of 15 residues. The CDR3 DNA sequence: TGTGCCAGCAGCTACCAACTAGTTAGCACAGATACGCAGTATTTT. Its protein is CASSYQLVSTDTQYF.

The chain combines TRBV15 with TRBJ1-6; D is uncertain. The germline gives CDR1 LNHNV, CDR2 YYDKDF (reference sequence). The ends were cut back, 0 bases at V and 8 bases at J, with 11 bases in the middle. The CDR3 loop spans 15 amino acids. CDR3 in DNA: TGTGCCACCAGCAGAGAGGGAACCGGGGATTCACCCCTCCACTTT. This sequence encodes CATSREGTGDSPLHF. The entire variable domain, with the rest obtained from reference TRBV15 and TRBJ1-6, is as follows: DAMVIQNPRYQVTQFGKPVTLSCSQTLNHNVMYWYQQKSSQAPKLLFHYYDKDFNNEADTPDNFQSRRPNTSFCFLDIRSPGLGDTAMYLCATSREGTGDSPLHFGNGTRLTVT.

As DNA, the CDR3 is TGCAGTGTTCCGAAACAGGGGGCGCTCGATGAGCAGTTCTTC. Residues: CSVPKQGALDEQFF. The J gene is TRBJ2-1, the V gene TRBV20-1; TRBD1 agrees at 9 bases. CDR1 is DFQATT, CDR2 SNEGSKA, per germline (reference sequence). V was clipped by 7 bases and J by 8 bases; unmatched bases: 12. There are 14 residues in the CDR3.

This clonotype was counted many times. This CDR3 is CSARSGLGYNEQFF. The CDR3, as DNA: TGCAGTGCTAGATCGGGACTAGGTTACAATGAGCAGTTCTTC. V usage is TRBV20-1 and J usage is TRBJ2-1; the match to TRBD2 covers 8 bases. The V gene's germline CDR1 is DFQATT and CDR2 SNEGSKA (reference sequence). V lost 2 bases to trimming and J lost 4 bases; unmatched junction nucleotides: 4. This CDR3 is built from 14 residues.

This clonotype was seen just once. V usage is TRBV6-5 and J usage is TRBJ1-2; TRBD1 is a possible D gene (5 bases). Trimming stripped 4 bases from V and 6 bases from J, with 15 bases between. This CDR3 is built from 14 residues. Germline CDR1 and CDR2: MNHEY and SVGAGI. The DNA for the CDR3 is TGTGCCAGCAGTTTACGGGGACTTACTGATGGCTACACCTTC. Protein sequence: CASSLRGLTDGYTF.